This TCR beta chain was observed in a study of beta chain features in type 1 diabetes. At the level of the study: Patients shared similar age, gender and cell yields with healthy donors. Study-level findings and limits: The study found that naive, central memory and Treg TCRB repertoires appeared more similar in patients than in healthy donors.

This clone has more than one count but fewer than ten. Its antigen is not identified. The CDR3 length is 13 residues. Losses at the gene ends were 6 bases for V and 4 bases for J; bases not matched to a gene: 4. Germline-derived CDR1 and CDR2 are KGHSH and LQKENI. What was sequenced were expressed TCRB transcripts, since all of the isolated RNA had been reverse transcribed. Assay used: immunoSEQ multiplex PCR; TCRdb lists only in-frame clones, some missing. The table records around 250,000 clones, roughly two thirds of them present only once. The clonotype was recovered from a man aged 25-45 years in good health. This chain joins TRBV18 and TRBJ2-5, with 8 bases identical to TRBD2. Sample: naive CD4+ T cells from blood. In nucleotides, the CDR3 is TGTGCCAGCTCGTCGGGACTAGGAGAGACCCAGTACTTC. Its protein product is CASSSGLGETQYF. The complete variable domain, with remaining parts taken from reference TRBV18 and TRBJ2-5, reads NAGVMQNPRHLVRRRGQEARLRCSPMKGHSHVYWYRQLPEEGLKFMVYLQKENIIDESGMPKERFSAEFPKEGPSILRIQQVVRGDSAAYFCASSSGLGETQYFGPGTRLLVL.